The clone carrying this T cell receptor (beta chain) was counted only a few times. CDR3 length: 15 amino acids. V trimming: 4 bases; J trimming: 6 bases; junction bases outside the gene matches: 10. Germline assignment: CDR1 SGHDT and CDR2 YYEEEE. Method: immunoSEQ multiplex PCR; TCRdb's copy keeps in-frame clones and lacks some. This table holds fewer than 150,000 clones, around 78% found once. This entry is derived from a study of blood T cell repertoires in COVID-19. Study summary: From T cells, B-cell-depleted T cells, or PBMCs came the material, which was cDNA or gDNA.

The V gene is TRBV5-6, the J gene TRBJ1-1; TRBD1 matches at 9 bases. Sequenced sample: peripheral blood. The clonotype was recovered from a man in his 70s with acute or convalescent COVID-19. This CDR3 reads CASSGAGTGYAEAFF. For the CDR3, the DNA is TGTGCCAGCAGCGGAGCCGGGACAGGGTACGCTGAAGCTTTCTTT.